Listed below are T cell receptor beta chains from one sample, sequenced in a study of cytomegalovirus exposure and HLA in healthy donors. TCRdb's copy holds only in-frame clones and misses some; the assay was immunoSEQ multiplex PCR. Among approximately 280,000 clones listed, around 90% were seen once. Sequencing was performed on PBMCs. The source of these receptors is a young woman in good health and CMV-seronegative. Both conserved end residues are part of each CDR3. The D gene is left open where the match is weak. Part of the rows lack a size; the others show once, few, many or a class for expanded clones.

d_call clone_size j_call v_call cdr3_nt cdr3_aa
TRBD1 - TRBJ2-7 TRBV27 TGTGCCAGCAAGGTCAGGGACAGCTCCTACGAGCAGTACTTC CASKVRDSSYEQYF
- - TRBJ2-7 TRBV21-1 TGTGCCAGCAGCAAAGGCCCGGGGAGCTCCTACGAGCAGTACTTC CASSKGPGSSYEQYF
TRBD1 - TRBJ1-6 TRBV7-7 TGTGCTAGCAGCATAGACAGGGGGACGGCACCCCTCCACTTT CASSIDRGTAPLHF
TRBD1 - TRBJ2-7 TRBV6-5 TGTGCCAGCAGCCCCGGACAGGGAGCCTACGAGCAGTACTTC CASSPGQGAYEQYF
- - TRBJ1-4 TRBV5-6 TGTGCCAGCAGCTTGGTCCAGATCCCAACTAATGAAAAACTGTTTTTT CASSLVQIPTNEKLFF
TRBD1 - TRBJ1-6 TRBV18 TGTGCCAGCTCACTAAGCCAGGGGGCCTATAATTCACCCCTCCACTTT CASSLSQGAYNSPLHF
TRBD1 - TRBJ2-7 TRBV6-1 TGTGCCAGCAGTGAATGGCTTAGGGCAGGGGGCGAGCAGTACTTC CASSEWLRAGGEQYF
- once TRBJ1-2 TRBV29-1 TGCAGCGTTGATGCGACAGCGACCTTAGCTAACTATGGCTACACCTTC CSVDATATLANYGYTF
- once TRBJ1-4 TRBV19 TGTGCCAGTACAGGGGCGACTGCAACTAATGAAAAACTGTTTTTT CASTGATATNEKLFF
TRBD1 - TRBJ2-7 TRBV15 TGTGCCACCAGACACGGGACAGGGGGGTTTTACGAGCAGTACTTC CATRHGTGGFYEQYF
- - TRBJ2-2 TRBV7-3 TGTGCCAGCAGTTTAGCGTCCACCGGGGAGCTGTTTTTT CASSLASTGELFF
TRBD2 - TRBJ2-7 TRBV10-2 TGCGCCAGCAGTGAATCAGCGGGGGGATACGAGCAGTACTTC CASSESAGGYEQYF
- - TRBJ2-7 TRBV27 TGTGCCAGCAGTTTATTTTCCGGGATGGGCGAGCAGTACTTC CASSLFSGMGEQYF
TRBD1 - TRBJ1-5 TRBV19 TGTGCCAGTAGTATCGGACAGGGTGATCAGCCCCAGCATTTT CASSIGQGDQPQHF
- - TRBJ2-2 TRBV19 TGTGCCAGTACTTATTCCGGGGGATACACCGGGGAGCTGTTTTTT CASTYSGGYTGELFF
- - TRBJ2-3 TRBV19 TGTGCCAGTAGCGTCTCTCTAAGCACAGATACGCAGTATTTT CASSVSLSTDTQYF
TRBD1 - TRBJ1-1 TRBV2 TGTGCCAGCAGTAAAGGGACAGGTAGCACTGAAGCTTTCTTT CASSKGTGSTEAFF
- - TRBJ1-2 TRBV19 TGTGCCAGCCACGTGGGGGGGGCCCTACTCTATGGCTACACCTTC CASHVGGALLYGYTF
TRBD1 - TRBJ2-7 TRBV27 TGTGCCAGCGCCTGGGGACAGCAATACTACGAGCAGTACTTC CASAWGQQYYEQYF
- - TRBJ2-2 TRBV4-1 TGCGCCAGCAGCCCGCGGGGAACGAACACCGGGGAGCTGTTTTTT CASSPRGTNTGELFF